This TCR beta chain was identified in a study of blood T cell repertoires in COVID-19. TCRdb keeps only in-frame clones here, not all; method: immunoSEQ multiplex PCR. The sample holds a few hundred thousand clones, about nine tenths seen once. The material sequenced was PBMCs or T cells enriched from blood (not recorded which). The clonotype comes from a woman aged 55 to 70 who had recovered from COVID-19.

The CDR3: CASFRASGNTIYF. CDR3 nucleotide sequence: TGTGCCAGCTTCAGGGCGTCTGGAAACACCATATATTTT. The V call is TRBV6-5, the J call TRBJ1-3; perhaps TRBD1 as D (5 bases). Trimming removed 8 bases from V and 1 base from J, with 9 bases in between. This CDR3 has 13 amino acids. Germline assignment: CDR1 MNHEY and CDR2 SVGAGI.